Listed here are 5 T cell receptor beta chains from one sample, sequenced in a study of T cell responses to AZD1222 COVID-19 vaccine. Libraries were prepared by immunoSEQ multiplex PCR; TCRdb keeps only in-frame clonotypes and omits some of them. The sample carries under 150,000 clones, roughly 93% recorded once. Sequenced material: peripheral blood, taken on day 0 of AZD1222 vaccination. These receptor sequences come from an adult in good health.

This clone was seen a single time. One end of the junction fails to match germline, which may point to a read error. The CDR3, as DNA: TGTGCCAGCAGCTTACCAAGGCCCTCCGACAATGAGCAGTTCTTC. It codes for CASSLPRPSDNEQFF. The gene calls are TRBV7-8 and TRBJ2-1; no clear D gene. The CDR3 spans 15 residues. Germline CDR1 SGHVS, CDR2 FQNEAQ.

The V call is TRBV4-3, the J call TRBJ2-7, with a tentative D call TRBD2 (6 bases). The V and J ends lost 0 bases and 3 bases respectively, with 12 bases between them. The CDR3 covers 15 residues. Germline CDR1 reads LGHNA; CDR2 reads YSLEER. The CDR3 coding sequence is TGCGCCAGCAGCCAAGATACGGGAGTCCGCTACGAGCAGTACTTC. It yields the protein CASSQDTGVRYEQYF.

The V gene is TRBV27, the J gene TRBJ2-1, with TRBD2 as a possible D gene (5 bases). There are 12 residues in the CDR3. CDR1 is MNHEY, CDR2 SMNVEV, per germline (reference sequence). V was pared by 5 bases and J by 5 bases, with 7 bases between. In nucleotides, the CDR3 is TGTGCCAGCAGTGCCGGGAACAATGAGCAGTTCTTC. Translating it yields CASSAGNNEQFF.

V and J are TRBV9 and TRBJ1-2; a possible D gene is TRBD1 (6 bases). The CDR3 sequence is 12 residues long. Germline CDR1 is SGDLS and CDR2 is YYNGEE. V shed 4 bases and J shed 8 bases, with 12 bases lying between them. The CDR3 coding sequence is TGTGCCAGCAGCCTGGTGGGGGGCGGCTACACCTTC. It encodes CASSLVGGGYTF.

The table lists this clone with a few counts. The rearrangement uses TRBV13 and TRBJ1-2, with TRBD1 identical over 11 bases. The germline V gene encodes CDR1 PRHDT and CDR2 FYEKMQ (reference sequence). The CDR3 is 15 amino acids. J gave up 8 bases and V 5 bases, and 10 bases lay outside the gene matches. The CDR3 here is CASSRTGGGGGGYTF. CDR3 sequence (DNA): TGTGCCAGCAGCCGGACAGGGGGCGGGGGAGGAGGCTACACCTTC. Full variable domain (rest looked up from reference TRBV13 and TRBJ1-2): AAGVIQSPRHLIKEKRETATLKCYPIPRHDTVYWYQQGPGQDPQFLISFYEKMQSDKGSIPDRFSAQQFSDYHSELNMSSLELGDSALYFCASSRTGGGGGGYTFGSGTRLTVV.